This TCR beta chain was sequenced for a study of T-cell memory formation after mild COVID-19. The study, taken as a whole, reports: For contracting clones, CD4+ ones sat mainly in CM and EM, CD8+ in EMRA.

As to this clonotype: The target antigen is unknown.

V lost 0 bases and J 7 bases, leaving 7 bases between the germline ends. The CDR3 totals 12 residues. Germline CDR1 LGHDT, CDR2 YNNKEL (reference sequence). TCRdb re-analysed the 5' RACE reads in MiXCR, keeping a single row per CDR3 protein. The table records about 540,000 distinct CDR3 sequences, about a fifth of them present only once. Sequences were obtained from PBMCs or a T cell subset sorted from them (not recorded which). The source of this sequence is an adult woman who had mild COVID-19 (a few samples of this study predate the infection). Cell type and time point are not known. This chain joins TRBV3-1 and TRBJ2-7; D is ambiguous. CDR3 sequence: CASSQEGREQYF. The CDR3 coding sequence is TGTGCCAGCAGCCAAGAAGGACGGGAGCAGTACTTC.